This T cell receptor beta chain was documented in a study of blood T cell repertoires in COVID-19. Study at large: Both acute and convalescent COVID-19 samples were obtained from the United States, Italy and Spain. Nucleic acid was either cDNA or gDNA, and it came from T cells, B-cell-depleted T cells, or PBMCs.

The CDR3 has 15 amino acids. Germline V gene data show CDR1 as SGDLS and CDR2 as YYNGEE. V was pared by 0 bases and J by 3 bases, with 2 bases of the junction left unmatched. In the original workflow: Using reference gene primer amplification, nucleated cell counts were estimated. The assay was immunoSEQ multiplex PCR, and TCRdb's table has in-frame clones only and misses some. Clone size and the V and J calls come from that table; the DNA yielded D and trimming. Among 40,000 to 45,000 clones listed, about 92% were seen once. The sample was peripheral blood. This receptor was obtained from a human donor in a cohort sampled during active COVID-19. V and J are TRBV9 and TRBJ2-1; 8 nucleotides match TRBD2. CDR3 sequence: CASSVGAGDYNEQFF. The DNA of the CDR3 is TGTGCCAGCAGCGTAGGAGCGGGGGACTACAATGAGCAGTTCTTC. Filled out from reference TRBV9 and TRBJ2-1, the complete variable domain reads DSGVTQTPKHLITATGQRVTLRCSPRSGDLSVYWYQQSLDQGLQFLIQYYNGEERAKGNILERFSAQQFPDLHSELNLSSLELGDSALYFCASSVGAGDYNEQFFGPGTRLTVL.